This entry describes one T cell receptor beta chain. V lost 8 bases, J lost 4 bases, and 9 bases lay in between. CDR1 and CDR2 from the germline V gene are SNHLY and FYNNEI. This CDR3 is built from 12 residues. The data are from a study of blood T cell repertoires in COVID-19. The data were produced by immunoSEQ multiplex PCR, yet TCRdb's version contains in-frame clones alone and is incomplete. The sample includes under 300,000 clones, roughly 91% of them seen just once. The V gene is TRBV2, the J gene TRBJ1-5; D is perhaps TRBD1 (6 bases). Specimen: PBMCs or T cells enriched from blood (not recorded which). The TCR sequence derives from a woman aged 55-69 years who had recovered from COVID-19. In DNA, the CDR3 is TGTGCCAGCCGGGACACAAATCAGCCCCAGCATTTT. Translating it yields CASRDTNQPQHF.